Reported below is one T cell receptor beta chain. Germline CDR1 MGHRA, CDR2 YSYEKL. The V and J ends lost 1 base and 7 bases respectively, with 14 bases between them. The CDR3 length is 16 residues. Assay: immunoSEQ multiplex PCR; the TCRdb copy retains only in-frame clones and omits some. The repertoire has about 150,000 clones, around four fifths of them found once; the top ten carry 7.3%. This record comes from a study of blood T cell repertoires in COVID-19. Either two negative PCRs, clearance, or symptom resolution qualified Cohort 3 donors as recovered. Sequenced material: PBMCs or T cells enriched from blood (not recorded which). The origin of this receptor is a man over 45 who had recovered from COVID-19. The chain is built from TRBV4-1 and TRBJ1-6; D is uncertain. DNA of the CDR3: TGCGCCAGCAGCCAAGTAGCGGGGATTGAGAATTCACCCCTCCACTTT. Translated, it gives CASSQVAGIENSPLHF.